Below are 14 T cell receptor beta chains sequenced from a single sample in a study of shared clonotypes between healthy human individuals (dated by TCRdb to between 2020 and 2021). CD8 naive samples consisted of CD45RO-negative cells that were positively selected for CCR7, yielding a CD45RA+CCR7+ population without TemRA cells. Library prep was done by the immunoSEQ multiplex PCR assay. TCRdb carries this immuneACCESS record with in-frame sequences only. Its versions omit some clonotypes, under half of them owing to an unresolved V gene in the studies checked, with the rest unexplained. This sample is represented by about 580,000 clones; roughly 98% of them were singletons. The ten biggest clones cover approximately 0.3% of the sample. The sample was naive CD8+ T cells sorted from blood. Taken with the paper, the label for cell subset or site translates to: CD45RA+CCR7+. The receptors were gathered from a man aged 25 to 45 in good health.

V usage is TRBV10-3 and J usage is TRBJ2-2; D might be TRBD1 or TRBD2, each matching 5 bases. This CDR3 has 16 amino acids. In germline, CDR1 is ENHRY, CDR2 SYGVKD. Trimming left V 9 bases short and J 2 bases short, with 19 bases between. Written as DNA, the CDR3 is TGTGCCATTTTGGACACGGGGCAGATAAACACCGGGGAGCTGTTTTTT. Amino acids: CAILDTGQINTGELFF.

This rearrangement joins TRBV27 to TRBJ2-1; D tentatively fits TRBD1 or TRBD2 (5 bases each). CDR3 length: 14 amino acids. Germline CDR1 MNHEY, CDR2 SMNVEV (reference sequence). Trimming removed 0 bases at V and 8 bases at J, with 11 bases between. Written as DNA, the CDR3 is TGTGCCAGCAGTTTATCGAAGAGGGACCATGAGCAGTTCTTC. Protein: CASSLSKRDHEQFF.

The rearrangement uses TRBV7-9 and TRBJ1-1, with no clear D. CDR1 and CDR2 (germline): SEHNR, FQNEAQ (reference sequence). This CDR3 is built from 13 residues. Trimming cost V 5 bases and J 4 bases, with 11 bases left between them. The CDR3 coding sequence is TGTGCCAGCAGCCCCGGGTCCCCCACTGAAGCTTTCTTT. As protein: CASSPGSPTEAFF.

This clone was found once. V and J are TRBV28 and TRBJ1-2, with a possible D match to TRBD1 (5 bases). The germline V gene has CDR1 MDHEN and CDR2 SYDVKM. Trimming removed 2 bases from V and 4 bases from J, with 14 bases in between. The CDR3 spans 15 residues. CDR3 residues: CASSLPGDRVYGYTF. The CDR3 DNA reads as TGTGCCAGCAGTTTACCCGGAGACAGAGTCTATGGCTACACCTTC.

About this clone itself: Other DNA variants within this sample encode the same CDR3. The rearrangement links TRBV27 to TRBJ2-3; D gene unclear. The CDR3 is made up of 11 amino acids. The germline gives CDR1 MNHEY, CDR2 SMNVEV (reference sequence). Trimming pared 7 bases from V and 0 bases from J, leaving 2 bases between. The CDR3 coding sequence is TGTGCCAGCACCAGCACAGATACGCAGTATTTT. Its protein product is CASTSTDTQYF.

V is TRBV2 and J is TRBJ2-7, with D unclear. V was cut by 6 bases and J by 6 bases, with 9 bases left in between. CDR1 and CDR2 (germline): SNHLY, FYNNEI. The CDR3 extends over 11 amino acids. The CDR3 DNA sequence: TGTGCCAGCAGGGTTTTAGGCGAGCAGTACTTC. This sequence encodes CASRVLGEQYF. The variable domain in full, with the rest retrieved from reference TRBV2 and TRBJ2-7, is EPEVTQTPSHQVTQMGQEVILRCVPISNHLYFYWYRQILGQKVEFLVSFYNNEISEKSEIFDDQFSVERPDGSNFTLKIRSTKLEDSAMYFCASRVLGEQYFGPGTRLTVT.

V usage is TRBV19 and J usage is TRBJ2-5; D unclear. The CDR3 has 11 amino acids. Germline loops: CDR1 LNHDA, CDR2 SQIVND (reference sequence). Between the trimmed V and J ends, which lost 5 bases and 7 bases, there was a span of 8 bases. The CDR3 DNA follows: TGTGCCAGTAGTGCGCTAGGGACCCAGTACTTC. Protein: CASSALGTQYF. Variable domain in full (rest from reference TRBV19 and TRBJ2-5): DGGITQSPKYLFRKEGQNVTLSCEQNLNHDAMYWYRQDPGQGLRLIYYSQIVNDFQKGDIAEGYSVSREKKESFPLTVTSAQKNPTAFYLCASSALGTQYFGPGTRLLVL.

Notes on this clone: The sample carries other DNA sequences with the same CDR3. The chain carries TRBV15 and TRBJ2-3, with TRBD1 matching 9 bases. Germline CDR1 is LNHNV and CDR2 is YYDKDF (reference sequence). Unmatched junction bases numbered 4, after V lost 0 bases and J lost 3 bases. The CDR3 consists of 16 residues. The CDR3 is CATSREGQGRTDTQYF. Written as DNA, the CDR3 is TGTGCCACCAGCAGAGAGGGACAGGGTCGTACAGATACGCAGTATTTT.

J is TRBJ2-1 and V is TRBV2; D possibly corresponds to TRBD1 (6 bases). The CDR3 consists of 14 residues. Trimming stripped 10 bases from V and 4 bases from J, with 17 bases between. In germline, CDR1 is SNHLY, CDR2 FYNNEI. Here the CDR3 reads CATLTGLSYNEQFF. The CDR3 DNA is TGTGCCACTCTGACAGGACTGTCTTACAATGAGCAGTTCTTC.

This sequence joins TRBV7-8 and TRBJ2-2; TRBD2 matches at 7 bases. From germline, CDR1 is SGHVS and CDR2 FQNEAQ. V was clipped by 1 base and J by 4 bases; unmatched bases: 3. The CDR3 loop spans 15 amino acids. CDR3 nucleotides: TGTGCCAGCAGCTTAGTGTGGACTAGCACCGGGGAGCTGTTTTTT. Amino acid sequence: CASSLVWTSTGELFF.

V gene TRBV7-9 combines with J gene TRBJ2-3; D possibly corresponds to TRBD2 (5 bases). This CDR3 has 16 amino acids. V shed 5 bases and J shed 4 bases, with 19 bases lying between them. Per germline, CDR1 SEHNR and CDR2 FQNEAQ (reference sequence). The CDR3 region is CASSDGLGVSADTQYF. The DNA of the CDR3 is TGTGCCAGCAGCGACGGACTGGGCGTGAGTGCAGATACGCAGTATTTT.

This clone was counted once. The chain recombines TRBV27 with TRBJ1-5; TRBD1 matches at 7 bases. CDR1 is MNHEY and CDR2 is SMNVEV in the germline V gene (reference sequence). The CDR3 spans 12 residues. Trimming took 9 bases from V and 3 from J; bases not matched to a gene: 2. In DNA form, the CDR3 reads TGTGCCAGAGGGACAGTCAATCAGCCCCAGCATTTT. This translates into CARGTVNQPQHF.

Concerning this clone: The junction departs from germline at one end; a sequencing error may be responsible. V is TRBV7-7 and J is TRBJ2-7, with TRBD2 as a possible D gene (6 bases). The CDR3 loop spans 14 amino acids. Germline V gene sequence: CDR1 SSHAT, CDR2 FNYEAQ (reference sequence). DNA for the CDR3: TGTGCTAGCAGCTTAGGGAGCGGGCCCTACGAGCAGTACTTC. Its protein product is CASSLGSGPYEQYF.

Here the CDR3 reads CASGAGGENQPQHF. The DNA of the CDR3 is TGTGCCAGCGGAGCGGGGGGGGAAAATCAGCCCCAGCATTTT. The rearrangement uses TRBV5-5 and TRBJ1-5, with a possible D match to TRBD1 (5 bases). The CDR3 contains 14 residues. The V gene lost 7 bases and the J gene lost 4 bases, with 15 bases spanning the gap. Germline V CDR1 and CDR2: SGHKS, YYEKEE (reference sequence).